A selection of T cell receptor beta chains follows, all from one sample in a study of T cells in Graves' hyperthyroidism and ophthalmopathy. MiXCR was run by TCRdb on the multiplex PCR reads, yielding one entry per CDR3 protein. This sample yields hundreds of thousands of distinct CDR3 sequences, of which around 15% are seen a single time; approximately 4.2% belongs to the top ten. Sequenced material: blood. These receptors all come from a middle-aged woman with Graves' ophthalmopathy. CDR3s include the opening cysteine and the closing phenylalanine or tryptophan. D genes are given only for firm matches. Size is stated for part of the rows, as once, few or many counts, or as a class when the clone is expanded.

D gene,V gene,clone size,J gene,CDR3 DNA,CDR3 protein
NA,TRBV12-3/TRBV12-4,NA,TRBJ2-3,TGTGCCAGCACGTTGGCCCCAGCAGATACGCAGTATTTT,CASTLAPADTQYF
NA,TRBV4-1,many,TRBJ1-5,TGCGCCAGCAGCCCAAGTTTCAGCCAAGAAAGGCCCCAGCATTTT,CASSPSFSQERPQHF
NA,TRBV20-1,many,TRBJ2-5,TGCAGTGCTAGAGACCCAGGACCGGCCGAAGAGACCCAGTACTTC,CSARDPGPAEETQYF
NA,TRBV4-3,NA,TRBJ1-3,TGCGCCAGCAGCCAATGGACGGGAAACACCATATATTTT,CASSQWTGNTIYF
TRBD1,TRBV11-2,many,TRBJ1-2,TGTGCCAGCAGCGCGGGACAGGGAAATGGCTACACCTTC,CASSAGQGNGYTF
NA,TRBV6-1,many,TRBJ2-2,TGTGCCAGCAGTACCAGGTCCGGGGAGCTGTTTTTT,CASSTRSGELFF
NA,TRBV25-1,many,TRBJ2-3,TGTGCCAGCAATCTGGACTACACAGATACGCAGTATTTT,CASNLDYTDTQYF
TRBD2,TRBV6-1,many,TRBJ2-7,TGTGCCAGCAGTGAGGGAGCGGGACCTTTCTACGAGCAGTACTTC,CASSEGAGPFYEQYF
NA,TRBV20-1,NA,TRBJ1-5,TGCAGTGCGAACCGACCGGTGACGGGCAATCAGCCCCAGCATTTT,CSANRPVTGNQPQHF
NA,TRBV6-1,many,TRBJ1-6,TGTGCCAGCAGCCCACGGGGGCGAAATTCACCCCTCCACTTT,CASSPRGRNSPLHF
NA,TRBV19,NA,TRBJ1-5,TGTGCCATAGGGGGACACCTCAATCAGCCCCAGCATTTT,CAIGGHLNQPQHF
TRBD1,TRBV12-3/TRBV12-4,NA,TRBJ2-7,TGTGCCAGCGGGACCGGGACAGGGAAACCCGAGCAGTACTTC,CASGTGTGKPEQYF
NA,TRBV20-1,once,TRBJ2-7,TGCAGTGCCATCCGAGGTGGGGCCCACAGCTCCTACGAGCAGTACTTC,CSAIRGGAHSSYEQYF
TRBD2,TRBV7-2,NA,TRBJ2-7,TGTGCCAGCAGCTCTCGGACTAGCGGGAGACGCGAGCAGTACTTC,CASSSRTSGRREQYF
NA,TRBV20-1,many,TRBJ2-4,TGCAGTGCTAGAGCTACGACGGTAGGGGTCATTCAGTACTTC,CSARATTVGVIQYF
TRBD2,TRBV4-1,few,TRBJ2-7,TGCGCCAGCAGCCAACTAGGGGGACTAGCGGGAGGGACCTACGAGCAGTACTTC,CASSQLGGLAGGTYEQYF
NA,TRBV29-1,many,TRBJ1-2,TGCAGCGTTGATGTAGGGGAGGGCTACACCTTC,CSVDVGEGYTF
TRBD1,TRBV27,many,TRBJ2-2,TGTGCCAGCAGTTGGGGACAGGGGATGACCGGGGAGCTGTTTTTT,CASSWGQGMTGELFF
TRBD2,TRBV6-2/TRBV6-3,many,TRBJ2-7,TGTGCCAGCAGAGACGGGGGGTCCGACTACGAGCAGTACTTC,CASRDGGSDYEQYF
TRBD1,TRBV28,many,TRBJ1-5,TGTGCCAGCAGCAAGGGACAGGGTGGCAATCAGCCCCAGCATTTT,CASSKGQGGNQPQHF
NA,TRBV19,NA,TRBJ1-2,TGTGCCAGTAGTATAAGCGTCAGGGCTGAAGGCTATGGCTACACCTTC,CASSISVRAEGYGYTF
TRBD1,TRBV11-2,many,TRBJ2-1,TGTGCCAGCAGCGCCGGGACAGATAACAATGAGCAGTTCTTC,CASSAGTDNNEQFF
TRBD1,TRBV5-1,many,TRBJ1-1,TGCGCCAGCAGCCCGGGACAGTTTGAAGCTTTCTTT,CASSPGQFEAFF
NA,TRBV6-5,few,TRBJ2-7,TGTGCCAGCAGATATCACACCTACGAGCAGTACTTC,CASRYHTYEQYF
NA,TRBV18,NA,TRBJ2-7,TGTGCCAGCTCACCAAGGGTGGAGTACGAGCAGTACTTC,CASSPRVEYEQYF
TRBD1,TRBV28,once,TRBJ1-1,TGTGCCAGCAGTTTACGAGGGGGCGTAGGGAACACTGAAGCTTTCTTT,CASSLRGGVGNTEAFF
NA,TRBV18,NA,TRBJ2-5,TGTGCCAGCTCACTCAAAACAGGTGCCCAAGAGACCCAGTACTTC,CASSLKTGAQETQYF
TRBD1,TRBV29-1,many,TRBJ1-2,TGCAGCGTTGAACCCAGAACAGGGGGCTATGGCTACACCTTC,CSVEPRTGGYGYTF
NA,TRBV6-5,once,TRBJ2-7,TGTGCCAGCAGTTACTCTGAACATAGTGGCTACGAGCAGTACTTC,CASSYSEHSGYEQYF
NA,TRBV27,many,TRBJ2-5,TGTGCCAGCAGTTACAGGGCCGCAAGTGAGACCCAGTACTTC,CASSYRAASETQYF
NA,TRBV29-1,many,TRBJ2-7,TGCAGCGTTGTTCGGGTAGGGCTCTACGAGCAGTACTTC,CSVVRVGLYEQYF
NA,TRBV28,NA,TRBJ2-4,TGTGCCAGCAGTTTATGGCCAGGGAACATTCAGTACTTC,CASSLWPGNIQYF
NA,TRBV20-1,many,TRBJ1-1,TGCAGTGCTAGAGATATACGGGAAATGAACACTGAAGCTTTCTTT,CSARDIREMNTEAFF
TRBD2,TRBV19,many,TRBJ2-7,TGTGCCAGTAGCACTAGCGTAGACTCCTACGAGCAGTACTTC,CASSTSVDSYEQYF
NA,TRBV12-5,NA,TRBJ1-5,TGTGCTAGTGGTTTGAACTCCCCCTTAGGTGCCGGCAGAAGCAATCAGCCCCAGCATTTT,CASGLNSPLGAGRSNQPQHF
NA,TRBV7-2,many,TRBJ1-5,TGTGCCAGCAGCTTAGCAGGGAGTAATCAGCCCCAGCATTTT,CASSLAGSNQPQHF
NA,TRBV28,many,TRBJ1-1,TGTGCCAGCAGTGGGCGGACACCGCTTCAAGCTTTCTTT,CASSGRTPLQAFF
NA,TRBV6-1,many,TRBJ1-5,TGTGCCAGCAGTGAAAGTTGGGGCGGAGGGGGTCAGCCCCAGCATTTT,CASSESWGGGGQPQHF
NA,TRBV6-5,many,TRBJ1-1,TGTGCCAGCAGTTCAACTCCCGGGGCGGTGACTGAAGCTTTCTTT,CASSSTPGAVTEAFF
TRBD1,TRBV6-1,many,TRBJ1-6,TGTGCCAGCAGTCAACAGGGGGGTGCTAATTCACCCCTCCACTTT,CASSQQGGANSPLHF
NA,TRBV30,NA,TRBJ2-7,TGTGCCTGGCGAAGCGAACTTAAATCCTACGAGCAGTACTTC,CAWRSELKSYEQYF
NA,TRBV7-9,few,TRBJ2-5,TGTGCCAGCAGTCGGGCAGCAGCCAGCGTCGGGACCCAGTACTTC,CASSRAAASVGTQYF
NA,TRBV19,many,TRBJ2-1,TGTGCCAGTAGTATACACACTTACAATGAGCAGTTCTTC,CASSIHTYNEQFF
NA,TRBV28,many,TRBJ2-7,TGTGCCAGCAGTCCCCACGGGACAGCCTACTCAGTGCGGGACTACGAGCAGTACTTC,CASSPHGTAYSVRDYEQYF
NA,TRBV28,many,TRBJ1-2,TGTGCCTCCCTGGCAGGGAACTATGGCTACACCTTC,CASLAGNYGYTF
TRBD2,TRBV12-3/TRBV12-4,many,TRBJ2-7,TGTGCCAGCAGTTTAGGGATTCGAGCGGGATTCGACGAGCAGTACTTC,CASSLGIRAGFDEQYF
NA,TRBV20-1,many,TRBJ2-7,TGCAGTGCCCGGTTTGCCCTAGAGACCTACGAGCAGTACTTC,CSARFALETYEQYF
NA,TRBV7-8,many,TRBJ2-7,TGTGCCAGCAGCGCCTACGGTGGGCCTTCCTACGAGCAGTACTTC,CASSAYGGPSYEQYF
NA,TRBV12-3/TRBV12-4,many,TRBJ1-5,TGTGCCAGCAGTCCTCCTCGGACGGGGACGTTCAGTCAGCCCCAGCATTTT,CASSPPRTGTFSQPQHF
NA,TRBV30,NA,TRBJ1-2,TGTGCCTGGAAAATGAGGCAAGGGGACACCTATGGCTACACCTTC,CAWKMRQGDTYGYTF
NA,TRBV29-1,many,TRBJ2-5,TGCAGCGTTGTAGGTGCTAACCAAGAGACCCAGTACTTC,CSVVGANQETQYF
NA,TRBV30,many,TRBJ1-1,TGTGCCTGGAAAGTTGGTGGGAACACTGAAGCTTTCTTT,CAWKVGGNTEAFF
NA,TRBV27,many,TRBJ2-6,TGTGCCAGCAGTTTCGGGCGGAGACAGCTCTCTGGGGCCAACGTCCTGACTTTC,CASSFGRRQLSGANVLTF
TRBD1,TRBV6-1,many,TRBJ1-5,TGTGCCAGCAAGGGGCGACGGGACAGCCTCAATCAGCCCCAGCATTTT,CASKGRRDSLNQPQHF
NA,TRBV20-1,many,TRBJ1-2,TGCAGTGTAAGACAGAGCGAGTATGGCTACACCTTC,CSVRQSEYGYTF